This is a list of T cell receptor beta chains from one sample in a study of beta chain features in type 1 diabetes. Sequencing used immunoSEQ multiplex PCR; TCRdb keeps in-frame clones, though not all of them. The table lists a few hundred thousand clones, under 13% of them singletons. The specimen was naive CD4+ T cells from blood. Receptors were obtained from a man aged 25-45 years with type 1 diabetes. The CDR3 runs from the conserved cysteine through the conserved F or W. Fields, in order: clone size, V gene, D gene, J gene, CDR3 protein, CDR3 DNA. A D gene is named only where the DNA matches it firmly. Size is omitted from some rows. Given values are once, few, many or a class for expanded clones.

abundance: NA; v_gene: TRBV29-1; d_gene: TRBD1; j_gene: TRBJ1-5; CDR3aa: CSVGDRPDLTQHF; CDR3nt: TGCAGCGTTGGGGACAGGCCCGATTTGACCCAGCATTTT
abundance: NA; v_gene: TRBV7-2; d_gene: TRBD2; j_gene: TRBJ2-1; CDR3aa: CASSSTSGRNEQFF; CDR3nt: TGTGCCAGCAGCTCCACTAGCGGACGGAATGAGCAGTTCTTC
abundance: NA; v_gene: TRBV7-2; d_gene: TRBD1; j_gene: TRBJ1-2; CDR3aa: CASSQDRGANYGYTF; CDR3nt: TGTGCCAGCAGCCAGGACAGGGGGGCTAACTATGGCTACACCTTC
abundance: few; v_gene: TRBV30; d_gene: TRBD2; j_gene: TRBJ2-5; CDR3aa: CAWTRAGTSGGVGETQYF; CDR3nt: TGTGCCTGGACCCGGGCTGGGACTAGCGGGGGGGTCGGGGAGACCCAGTACTTC
abundance: few; v_gene: TRBV7-9; d_gene: TRBD2; j_gene: TRBJ2-3; CDR3aa: CASSLGTSGADVDTQYF; CDR3nt: TGTGCCAGCAGCTTAGGGACTAGCGGGGCGGACGTTGATACGCAGTATTTT
abundance: few; v_gene: TRBV5-1; d_gene: TRBD2; j_gene: TRBJ2-1; CDR3aa: CASSLMTGGNEQFF; CDR3nt: TGCGCCAGCAGCTTGATGACGGGGGGCAATGAGCAGTTCTTC
abundance: once; v_gene: TRBV6-1; d_gene: NA; j_gene: TRBJ1-4; CDR3aa: CASGGHDLEKLFF; CDR3nt: TGTGCCAGCGGGGGACATGACCTAGAAAAACTGTTTTTT
abundance: NA; v_gene: TRBV30; d_gene: TRBD1; j_gene: TRBJ1-5; CDR3aa: CAWSTGGAQPQHF; CDR3nt: TGTGCCTGGAGTACAGGGGGCGCCCAGCCCCAGCATTTT
abundance: few; v_gene: TRBV6-5; d_gene: NA; j_gene: TRBJ1-5; CDR3aa: CASSYGRQQPQHF; CDR3nt: TGTGCCAGCAGTTACGGGCGACAGCAGCCCCAGCATTTT
abundance: few; v_gene: TRBV5-1; d_gene: NA; j_gene: TRBJ2-3; CDR3aa: CASSLVASSTDTQYF; CDR3nt: TGCGCCAGCAGCTTGGTGGCATCTAGCACAGATACGCAGTATTTT
abundance: NA; v_gene: TRBV11-2; d_gene: TRBD1; j_gene: TRBJ2-2; CDR3aa: CASEQGAWDTGELFF; CDR3nt: TGTGCCAGCGAACAGGGGGCTTGGGACACCGGGGAGCTGTTTTTT
abundance: few; v_gene: TRBV9; d_gene: NA; j_gene: TRBJ2-3; CDR3aa: CASSEMTGVSDTQYF; CDR3nt: TGTGCCAGCAGCGAGATGACAGGTGTGTCAGATACGCAGTATTTT
abundance: NA; v_gene: TRBV2; d_gene: NA; j_gene: TRBJ1-2; CDR3aa: CATNGGNGYTF; CDR3nt: TGTGCCACTAACGGGGGGAATGGCTACACCTTC
abundance: few; v_gene: TRBV15; d_gene: NA; j_gene: TRBJ2-4; CDR3aa: CATSFHGRGGAPNIQYF; CDR3nt: TGTGCCACCAGCTTCCACGGGAGAGGGGGGGCCCCAAACATTCAGTACTTC
abundance: few; v_gene: TRBV5-4; d_gene: NA; j_gene: TRBJ2-5; CDR3aa: CASSLWRGLETQYF; CDR3nt: TGTGCCAGCAGCTTGTGGAGGGGGCTAGAGACCCAGTACTTC
abundance: few; v_gene: TRBV2; d_gene: NA; j_gene: TRBJ2-3; CDR3aa: CASSEPRWGTSTDTQYF; CDR3nt: TGTGCCAGCAGTGAACCGCGGTGGGGCACTAGCACAGATACGCAGTATTTT
abundance: few; v_gene: TRBV28; d_gene: NA; j_gene: TRBJ2-3; CDR3aa: CASKTGSGGTDTQYF; CDR3nt: TGTGCCAGCAAAACCGGTAGTGGTGGCACAGATACGCAGTATTTT
abundance: NA; v_gene: TRBV9; d_gene: NA; j_gene: TRBJ2-6; CDR3aa: CASSVQGTGANVLTF; CDR3nt: TGTGCCAGCAGCGTACAGGGTACTGGGGCCAACGTCCTGACTTTC
abundance: NA; v_gene: TRBV18; d_gene: NA; j_gene: TRBJ2-3; CDR3aa: CASSPGSTDTQYF; CDR3nt: TGTGCCAGCTCCCCGGGGAGCACAGATACGCAGTATTTT
abundance: few; v_gene: TRBV9; d_gene: NA; j_gene: TRBJ2-5; CDR3aa: CASSVRSSETQYF; CDR3nt: TGTGCCAGCAGCGTACGGTCGTCAGAGACCCAGTACTTC
abundance: NA; v_gene: TRBV11-2; d_gene: NA; j_gene: TRBJ2-1; CDR3aa: CASSLQATYNEQFF; CDR3nt: TGTGCCAGCAGCTTACAGGCCACCTACAATGAGCAGTTCTTC
abundance: few; v_gene: TRBV29-1; d_gene: NA; j_gene: TRBJ2-7; CDR3aa: CSVADGGHGIYEQYF; CDR3nt: TGCAGCGTTGCGGACGGAGGGCACGGAATATACGAGCAGTACTTC
abundance: NA; v_gene: TRBV18; d_gene: TRBD1; j_gene: TRBJ1-1; CDR3aa: CASSSMRTGARGTEAFF; CDR3nt: TGTGCCAGCTCGAGTATGAGGACAGGAGCCCGAGGCACTGAAGCTTTCTTT
abundance: few; v_gene: TRBV7-9; d_gene: NA; j_gene: TRBJ1-6; CDR3aa: CASSLETHGNSPLHF; CDR3nt: TGTGCCAGCAGCTTAGAGACTCATGGAAATTCACCCCTCCACTTT
abundance: NA; v_gene: TRBV4-2; d_gene: NA; j_gene: TRBJ2-2; CDR3aa: CASSQANRDTGELFF; CDR3nt: TGTGCCAGCAGCCAAGCTAACAGGGACACCGGGGAGCTGTTTTTT
abundance: few; v_gene: TRBV30; d_gene: TRBD1; j_gene: TRBJ1-5; CDR3aa: CAWSRGTGGNSNQPQHF; CDR3nt: TGTGCCTGGAGTCGAGGGACAGGGGGCAACAGCAATCAGCCCCAGCATTTT
abundance: NA; v_gene: TRBV7-9; d_gene: TRBD2; j_gene: TRBJ2-3; CDR3aa: CASSTLAVPSTDTQYF; CDR3nt: TGTGCCAGCAGCACGCTAGCGGTTCCTAGCACAGATACGCAGTATTTT
abundance: few; v_gene: TRBV29-1; d_gene: NA; j_gene: TRBJ1-1; CDR3aa: CSVGTDINTEAFF; CDR3nt: TGCAGCGTTGGAACAGATATAAACACTGAAGCTTTCTTT
abundance: few; v_gene: TRBV2; d_gene: NA; j_gene: TRBJ1-5; CDR3aa: CASSDQGLGPQHF; CDR3nt: TGTGCCAGCAGTGACCAGGGGTTGGGGCCCCAGCATTTT
abundance: NA; v_gene: TRBV5-1; d_gene: NA; j_gene: TRBJ1-1; CDR3aa: CASSSGDVVPEAFF; CDR3nt: TGCGCCAGCAGCTCAGGCGATGTGGTACCTGAAGCTTTCTTT
abundance: NA; v_gene: TRBV29-1; d_gene: NA; j_gene: TRBJ2-7; CDR3aa: CSVWGVTYEQYF; CDR3nt: TGCAGCGTTTGGGGGGTTACCTACGAGCAGTACTTC
abundance: few; v_gene: TRBV5-1; d_gene: NA; j_gene: TRBJ2-3; CDR3aa: CASSLGGRSTDTQYF; CDR3nt: TGCGCCAGCAGCTTGGGGGGCAGGTCCACAGATACGCAGTATTTT
abundance: few; v_gene: TRBV4-1; d_gene: TRBD1; j_gene: TRBJ1-1; CDR3aa: CASSPRTRGLIGGLVNTEAFF; CDR3nt: TGCGCCAGCAGCCCCAGAACGAGGGGGCTCATAGGAGGTCTAGTGAACACTGAAGCTTTCTTT
abundance: few; v_gene: TRBV11-3; d_gene: NA; j_gene: TRBJ2-1; CDR3aa: CASSPISGNNEQFF; CDR3nt: TGTGCCAGCAGCCCGATCTCAGGGAACAATGAGCAGTTCTTC
abundance: few; v_gene: TRBV6-4; d_gene: TRBD2; j_gene: TRBJ2-1; CDR3aa: CASKTRGEFF; CDR3nt: TGTGCCAGCAAAACCCGGGGGGAGTTCTTC
abundance: NA; v_gene: TRBV2; d_gene: TRBD2; j_gene: TRBJ2-1; CDR3aa: CAGGLGFSEQFF; CDR3nt: TGTGCCGGTGGACTAGGATTTAGTGAGCAGTTCTTC
abundance: few; v_gene: TRBV7-2; d_gene: NA; j_gene: TRBJ2-1; CDR3aa: CASAHAGAYNEQFF; CDR3nt: TGTGCCAGCGCCCACGCGGGGGCTTACAATGAGCAGTTCTTC
abundance: few; v_gene: TRBV30; d_gene: NA; j_gene: TRBJ2-7; CDR3aa: CAWSARQFPYEQYF; CDR3nt: TGTGCCTGGAGTGCCCGACAGTTCCCCTACGAGCAGTACTTC
abundance: few; v_gene: TRBV4-2; d_gene: TRBD2; j_gene: TRBJ2-1; CDR3aa: CASSPGAGGPPGEQFF; CDR3nt: TGTGCCAGCAGCCCGGGAGCGGGGGGCCCACCGGGGGAGCAGTTCTTC
abundance: few; v_gene: TRBV28; d_gene: NA; j_gene: TRBJ2-7; CDR3aa: CASRRGSTPLEQYF; CDR3nt: TGTGCCAGCAGGCGGGGTTCAACCCCTCTCGAGCAGTACTTC
abundance: few; v_gene: TRBV4-1; d_gene: NA; j_gene: TRBJ1-5; CDR3aa: CASSEGPVNQPQHF; CDR3nt: TGCGCCAGCAGCGAGGGCCCAGTTAATCAGCCCCAGCATTTT
abundance: NA; v_gene: TRBV9; d_gene: TRBD2; j_gene: TRBJ2-1; CDR3aa: CASSVDSGGNEQFF; CDR3nt: TGTGCCAGCAGCGTAGACAGCGGGGGGAATGAGCAGTTCTTC
abundance: few; v_gene: TRBV18; d_gene: NA; j_gene: TRBJ2-1; CDR3aa: CASSPANEQFF; CDR3nt: TGTGCCAGCTCACCAGCGAATGAGCAGTTCTTC
abundance: few; v_gene: TRBV29-1; d_gene: TRBD2; j_gene: TRBJ2-3; CDR3aa: CSVEALAGITDTQYF; CDR3nt: TGCAGCGTTGAAGCTCTAGCGGGGATCACAGATACGCAGTATTTT
abundance: NA; v_gene: TRBV4-1; d_gene: TRBD2; j_gene: TRBJ2-1; CDR3aa: CASSHGTSGGVYNEQFF; CDR3nt: TGCGCCAGCAGCCATGGGACTAGCGGGGGGGTGTACAATGAGCAGTTCTTC
abundance: few; v_gene: TRBV9; d_gene: NA; j_gene: TRBJ2-5; CDR3aa: CASSVDPGGETQYF; CDR3nt: TGTGCCAGCAGCGTAGATCCGGGGGGCGAGACCCAGTACTTC